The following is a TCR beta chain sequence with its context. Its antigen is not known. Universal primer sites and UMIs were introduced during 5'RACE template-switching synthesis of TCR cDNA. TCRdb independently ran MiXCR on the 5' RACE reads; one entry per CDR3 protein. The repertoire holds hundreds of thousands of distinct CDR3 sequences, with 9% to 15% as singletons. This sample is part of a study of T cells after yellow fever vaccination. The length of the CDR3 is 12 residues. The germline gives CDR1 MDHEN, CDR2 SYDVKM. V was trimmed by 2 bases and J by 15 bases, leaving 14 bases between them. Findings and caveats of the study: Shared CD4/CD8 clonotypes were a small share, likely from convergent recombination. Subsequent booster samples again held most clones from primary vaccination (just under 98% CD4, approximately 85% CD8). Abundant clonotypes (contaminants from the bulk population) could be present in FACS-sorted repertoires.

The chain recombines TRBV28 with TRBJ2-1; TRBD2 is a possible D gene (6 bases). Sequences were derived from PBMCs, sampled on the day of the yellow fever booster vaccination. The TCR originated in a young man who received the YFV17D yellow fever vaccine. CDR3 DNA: TGTGCCAGCAGTTTAACCCCCCGGGAGTGGTTCTTC. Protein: CASSLTPREWFF.